These 2 T cell receptor beta chains came from one sample sequenced in a study of blood T cell repertoires in COVID-19 (dated by TCRdb to 2018 to 2021). Libraries were constructed by the immunoSEQ multiplex PCR assay. TCRdb carries this immuneACCESS record with in-frame sequences only. Its versions omit some clonotypes, under half of them owing to an unresolved V gene in the studies checked, with the rest unexplained. Present in this sample are about 58,000 clones, 60% to 85% of which were seen just once. The ten largest clones represent 4.9% of the sample. Sequenced sample: peripheral blood. Source of these receptors: a human donor in a cohort sampled during active COVID-19.

J is TRBJ2-7 and V is TRBV29-1; 10 bases map to TRBD1. Germline CDR1 reads SQVTM; CDR2 reads ANQGSEA. The CDR3 contains 15 residues. The V gene end was trimmed by 1 base and the J gene end by 6 bases; junction bases not matched to a gene: 9. The chain's CDR3 is CSVEGVVTGGLEQYF. The DNA of the CDR3 is TGCAGCGTTGAAGGTGTGGTGACAGGGGGCCTCGAGCAGTACTTC.

V is TRBV19 and J is TRBJ1-3; D is uncertain. This CDR3 has 15 residues. V was shortened by 5 bases and J by 0 bases, with 11 bases between the two germline ends. CDR1 is LNHDA, CDR2 SQIVND, per germline (reference sequence). CDR3 protein: CASSDDTGSGNTIYF. The CDR3 DNA reads as TGTGCCAGTAGTGACGACACCGGCTCTGGAAACACCATATATTTT.